Below are 2 T cell receptor beta chains sequenced from a single sample in a study of shared clonotypes between healthy human individuals. Using immunoSEQ multiplex PCR, the repertoire was profiled, and TCRdb retains in-frame clones only, with some absent. The repertoire holds about 470,000 clones, with 79% as singletons. Source material: PBMCs. Source of these receptors: a woman aged 40 to 50 in good health. Some clones in this sample may be carry-over from other donors' samples.

CDR3 residues: CASSKPPPRRVGSNQPQHF. CDR3 sequence (DNA): TGTGCCAGCAGTAAACCTCCGCCCCGGAGGGTGGGGAGCAATCAGCCCCAGCATTTT. The chain couples TRBV28 to TRBJ1-5; the D is unclear. V was trimmed by 5 bases and J by 1 base, leaving 24 bases between them. The CDR3 consists of 19 residues. Germline V gene data show CDR1 as MDHEN and CDR2 as SYDVKM.

The chain is built from TRBV20-1 and TRBJ1-2; D is uncertain. Between the trimmed V and J ends, which lost 6 bases and 7 bases, there was a span of 12 bases. The CDR3 has 11 residues. Germline-derived CDR1 and CDR2 are DFQATT and SNEGSKA (reference sequence). The CDR3 DNA reads as TGCAGTGCAAGACCGGTGGGTGGCTACACCTTC. Translated, it gives CSARPVGGYTF.